This paragraph covers one TCR beta chain sequence. This record comes from a study of cytotoxic CD8 clonotypes in ibrutinib-treated CLL. As for the study in general: The cohort had about 10 relapsed/refractory and some 14 treatment-naive patients, roughly 17 IGHV unmutated.

Sequencing was performed with immunoSEQ multiplex PCR; in TCRdb, only in-frame clones are kept and a portion is missing. The sample holds some 200,000 clones, roughly 73% seen once. CDR3 length: 15 residues. V lost 6 bases to trimming and J lost 2 bases, with 17 bases between them. Germline CDR1 reads MGHDK; CDR2 reads SYGVNS. The receptor's source is a human donor with chronic lymphocytic leukemia. The input for sequencing was PBMCs, taken after 12 months of ibrutinib treatment. The rearrangement joins TRBV25-1 to TRBJ2-7, with D tentatively TRBD1 or TRBD2 (7 bases each). CDR3 DNA: TGTGCCAGCAGCCCTCAGGGAGGGGGCCCCTACGAGCAGTACTTC. Amino acid sequence: CASSPQGGGPYEQYF.